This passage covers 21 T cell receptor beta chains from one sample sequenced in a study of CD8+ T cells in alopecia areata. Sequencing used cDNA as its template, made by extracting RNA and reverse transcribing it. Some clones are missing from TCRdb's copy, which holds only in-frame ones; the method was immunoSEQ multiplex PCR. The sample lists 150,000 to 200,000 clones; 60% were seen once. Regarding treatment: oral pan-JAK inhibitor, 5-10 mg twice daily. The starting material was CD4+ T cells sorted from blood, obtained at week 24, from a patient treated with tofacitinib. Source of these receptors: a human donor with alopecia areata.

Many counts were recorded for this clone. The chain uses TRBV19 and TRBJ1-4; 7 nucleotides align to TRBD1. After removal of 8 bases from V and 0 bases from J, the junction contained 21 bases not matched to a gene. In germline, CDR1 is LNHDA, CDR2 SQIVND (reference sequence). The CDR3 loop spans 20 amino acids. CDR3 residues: CASSRNKRDSDLTTNEKLFF. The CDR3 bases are TGTGCCAGTTCGAGAAATAAAAGGGACAGCGATCTAACAACTAATGAAAAACTGTTTTTT. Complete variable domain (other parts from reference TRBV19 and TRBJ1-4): DGGITQSPKYLFRKEGQNVTLSCEQNLNHDAMYWYRQDPGQGLRLIYYSQIVNDFQKGDIAEGYSVSREKKESFPLTVTSAQKNPTAFYLCASSRNKRDSDLTTNEKLFFGSGTQLSVL.

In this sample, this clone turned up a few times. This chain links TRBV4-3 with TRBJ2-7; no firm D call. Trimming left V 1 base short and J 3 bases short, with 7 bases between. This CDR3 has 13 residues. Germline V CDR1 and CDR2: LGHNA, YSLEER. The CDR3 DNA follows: TGCGCCAGCAGCCAAGGCCAGGACTACGAGCAGTACTTC. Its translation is CASSQGQDYEQYF.

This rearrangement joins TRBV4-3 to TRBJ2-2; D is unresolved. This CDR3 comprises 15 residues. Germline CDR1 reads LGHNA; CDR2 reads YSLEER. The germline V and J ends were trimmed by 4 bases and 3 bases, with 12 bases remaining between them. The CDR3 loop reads CASSPYVGYTGELFF. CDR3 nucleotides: TGCGCCAGCAGCCCCTACGTGGGCTACACCGGGGAGCTGTTTTTT.

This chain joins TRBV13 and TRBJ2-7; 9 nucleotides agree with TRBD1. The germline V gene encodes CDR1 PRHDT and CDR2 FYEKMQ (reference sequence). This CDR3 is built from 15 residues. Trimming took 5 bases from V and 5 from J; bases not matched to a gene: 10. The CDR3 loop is CASSTTGQGVHEQYF. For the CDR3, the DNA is TGTGCCAGCAGCACCACGGGACAGGGAGTCCACGAGCAGTACTTC.

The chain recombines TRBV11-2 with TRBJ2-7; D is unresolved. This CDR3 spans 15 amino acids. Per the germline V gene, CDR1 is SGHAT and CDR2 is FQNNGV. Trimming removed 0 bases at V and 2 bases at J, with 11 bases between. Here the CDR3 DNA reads TGTGCCAGCAGCTTAGATCTGGAGAACCCCTACGAGCAGTACTTC. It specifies CASSLDLENPYEQYF.

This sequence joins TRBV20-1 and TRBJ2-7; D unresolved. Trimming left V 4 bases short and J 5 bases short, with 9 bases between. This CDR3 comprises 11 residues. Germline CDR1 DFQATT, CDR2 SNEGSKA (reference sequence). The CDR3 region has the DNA TGCAGTGCTAAAAAGGACCACGAGCAGTACTTC. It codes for CSAKKDHEQYF.

The CDR3 DNA sequence: TGCGCCAGCAGCCCCCGGACAGGGGACGGGGAGACCCAGTACTTC. Translated: CASSPRTGDGETQYF. The J gene is TRBJ2-5, the V gene TRBV5-1; TRBD1 aligns across 9 bases. Germline CDR1 is SGHRS and CDR2 is YFSETQ. The CDR3 is made up of 15 amino acids. V was pared by 4 bases and J by 5 bases, with 9 bases of the junction left unmatched.

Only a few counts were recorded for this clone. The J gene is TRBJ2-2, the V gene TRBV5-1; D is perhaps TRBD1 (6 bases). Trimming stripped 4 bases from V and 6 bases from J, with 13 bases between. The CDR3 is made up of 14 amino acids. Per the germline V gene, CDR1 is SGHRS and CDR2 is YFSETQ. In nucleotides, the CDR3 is TGCGCCAGCAGCCCCCCGACAGGCCCCGGGGAGCTGTTTTTT. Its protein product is CASSPPTGPGELFF. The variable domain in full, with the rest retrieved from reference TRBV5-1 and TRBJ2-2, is KAGVTQTPRYLIKTRGQQVTLSCSPISGHRSVSWYQQTPGQGLQFLFEYFSETQRNKGNFPGRFSGRQFSNSRSEMNVSTLELGDSALYLCASSPPTGPGELFFGEGSRLTVL.

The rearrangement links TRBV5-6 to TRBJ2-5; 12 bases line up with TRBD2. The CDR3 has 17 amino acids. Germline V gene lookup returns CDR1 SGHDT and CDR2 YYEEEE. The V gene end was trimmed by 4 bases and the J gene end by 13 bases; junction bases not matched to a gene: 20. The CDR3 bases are TGTGCCAGCAGCGCGTTCCCTAGCGGGGGGGACCTCAGAGATCGGTACTTC. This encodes CASSAFPSGGDLRDRYF.

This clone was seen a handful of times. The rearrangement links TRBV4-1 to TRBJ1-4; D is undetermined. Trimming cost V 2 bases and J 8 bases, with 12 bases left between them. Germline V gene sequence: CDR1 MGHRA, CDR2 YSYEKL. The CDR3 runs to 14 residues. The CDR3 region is CASSQSGFVEKLFF. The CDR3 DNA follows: TGCGCCAGCAGCCAATCCGGGTTTGTGGAAAAACTGTTTTTT.

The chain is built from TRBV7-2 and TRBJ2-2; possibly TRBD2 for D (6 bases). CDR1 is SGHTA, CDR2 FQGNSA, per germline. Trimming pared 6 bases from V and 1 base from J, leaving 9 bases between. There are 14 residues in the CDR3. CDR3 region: CASSWGENTGELFF. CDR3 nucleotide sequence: TGTGCCAGCAGTTGGGGGGAGAACACCGGGGAGCTGTTTTTT. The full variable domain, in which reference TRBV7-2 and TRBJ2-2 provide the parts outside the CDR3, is GAGVSQSPSNKVTEKGKDVELRCDPISGHTALYWYRQSLGQGLEFLIYFQGNSAPDKSGLPSDRFSAERTGGSVSTLTIQRTQQEDSAVYLCASSWGENTGELFFGEGSRLTVL.

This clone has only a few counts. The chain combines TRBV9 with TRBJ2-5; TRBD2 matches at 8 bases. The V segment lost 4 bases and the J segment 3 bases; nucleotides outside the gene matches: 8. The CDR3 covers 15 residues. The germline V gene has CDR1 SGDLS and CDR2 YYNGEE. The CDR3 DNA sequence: TGTGCCAGCAGCTCCAGCGGGGGTGCTGAAGAGACCCAGTACTTC. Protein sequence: CASSSSGGAEETQYF.

The CDR3 DNA sequence: TGTGCCAGCAGCTTAACCCGCCTGACTAGCGGGGGAGGCACAGATACGCAGTATTTT. As protein: CASSLTRLTSGGGTDTQYF. The genes are TRBV7-3 and TRBJ2-3; 12 bases fit TRBD2. CDR3 length: 19 amino acids. Unmatched junction bases numbered 8, after V lost 0 bases and J lost 1 base. Germline V gene data show CDR1 as SGHTA and CDR2 as FQGTGA.

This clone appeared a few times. CDR3 sequence: CASSVGGFGGIDTQYF. DNA of the CDR3: TGTGCCAGCAGCGTAGGCGGTTTTGGAGGCATCGATACGCAGTATTTT. The rearrangement uses TRBV9 and TRBJ2-3; perhaps TRBD2 as D (5 bases). From germline, CDR1 is SGDLS and CDR2 YYNGEE. Trimming removed 0 bases from V and 6 bases from J, with 17 bases in between. The CDR3 covers 16 residues.

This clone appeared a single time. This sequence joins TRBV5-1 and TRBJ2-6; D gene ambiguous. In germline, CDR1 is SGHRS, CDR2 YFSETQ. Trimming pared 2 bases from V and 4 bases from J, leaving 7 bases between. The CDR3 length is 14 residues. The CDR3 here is CASSLGQGANVLTF. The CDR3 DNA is TGCGCCAGCAGCTTAGGGCAGGGGGCCAACGTCCTGACTTTC.

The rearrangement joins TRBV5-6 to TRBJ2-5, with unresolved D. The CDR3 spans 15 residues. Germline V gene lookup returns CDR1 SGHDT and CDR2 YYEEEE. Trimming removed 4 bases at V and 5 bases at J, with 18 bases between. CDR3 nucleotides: TGTGCCAGCAGCCTCAGCCCCCAGGCTGGGGAGACCCAGTACTTC. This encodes CASSLSPQAGETQYF.

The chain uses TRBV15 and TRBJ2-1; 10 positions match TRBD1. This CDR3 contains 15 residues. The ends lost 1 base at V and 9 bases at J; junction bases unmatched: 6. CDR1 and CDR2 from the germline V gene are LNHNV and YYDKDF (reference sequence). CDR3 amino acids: CATSRGDRGEGEQFF. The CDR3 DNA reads TGTGCCACCAGCAGAGGGGACAGGGGCGAGGGTGAGCAGTTCTTC.

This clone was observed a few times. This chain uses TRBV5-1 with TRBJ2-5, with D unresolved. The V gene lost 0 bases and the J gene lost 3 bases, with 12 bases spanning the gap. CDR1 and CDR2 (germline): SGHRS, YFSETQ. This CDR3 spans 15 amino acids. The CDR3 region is CASSLVGRYEETQYF. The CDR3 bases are TGCGCCAGCAGCTTGGTCGGACGGTACGAAGAGACCCAGTACTTC.

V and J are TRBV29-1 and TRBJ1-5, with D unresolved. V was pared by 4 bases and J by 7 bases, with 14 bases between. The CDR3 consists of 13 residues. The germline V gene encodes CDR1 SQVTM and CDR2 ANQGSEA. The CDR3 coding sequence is TGCAGCGTTGTGAGCGAGGTTGGCCAGCCCCAGCATTTT. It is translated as CSVVSEVGQPQHF.

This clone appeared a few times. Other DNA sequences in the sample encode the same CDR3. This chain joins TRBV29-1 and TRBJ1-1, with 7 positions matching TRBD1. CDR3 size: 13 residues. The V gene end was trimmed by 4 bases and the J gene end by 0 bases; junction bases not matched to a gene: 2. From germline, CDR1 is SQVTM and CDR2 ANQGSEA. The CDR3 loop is CSVAGQMNTEAFF. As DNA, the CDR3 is TGCAGCGTTGCGGGACAGATGAACACTGAAGCTTTCTTT.

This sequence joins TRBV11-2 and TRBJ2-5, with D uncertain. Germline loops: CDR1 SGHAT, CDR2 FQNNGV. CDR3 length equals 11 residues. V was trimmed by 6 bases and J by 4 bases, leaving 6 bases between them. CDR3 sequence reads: CASRLIETQYF. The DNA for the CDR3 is TGTGCCAGCAGACTCATAGAGACCCAGTACTTC.